This entry describes one T cell receptor (beta chain). Its antigen is not identified. The data were taken from a study of T cell repertoires in ileal Crohn's disease. Sequencing used immunoSEQ multiplex PCR; TCRdb keeps in-frame clones, though not all of them. The sample lists 11,000 to 15,000 clones, around four fifths seen once, with under 6.5% in the top ten. J gave up 4 bases and V 10 bases, and 12 bases lay outside the gene matches. CDR1 and CDR2 (germline): LNHDA, SQIVND (reference sequence). The CDR3 consists of 15 residues. Study-level points and caveats: Clonality above 26.8% at surgery always came with endoscopic recurrence.

The clonotype originates from an adult with Crohn's disease. Source material: ileal tissue. This chain links TRBV19 with TRBJ2-1, with 8 bases lining up with TRBD1. Here the CDR3 DNA reads TGTGCCACCTCCGGGCTGACAGGGGCTTACAATGAGCAGTTCTTC. Protein: CATSGLTGAYNEQFF.